This T cell receptor beta chain comes out of a study of T cell clones after liver transplantation. Study-wide background: Until 12-24 months post-transplant, subjects got standard immunosuppression and no induction.

Libraries were prepared by immunoSEQ multiplex PCR; TCRdb keeps only in-frame clonotypes and omits some of them. The sample consists of 85,000 to 110,000 clones, approximately 79% of them appearing once. CDR1 SGHRS and CDR2 YFSETQ come from the germline V gene. This CDR3 has 13 residues. The V end lost 0 bases, the J end lost 3 bases, and 6 bases lay between the germline ends. The rearrangement links TRBV5-1 to TRBJ2-5, with a tentative D call TRBD2 (5 bases). Material: CD4+ T cells from blood, obtained approximately 50 months after liver transplant. The receptor comes from a human patient who received a liver transplant. Part of the T cell pool may stem from the graft donor. CDR3 sequence (DNA): TGCGCCAGCAGCTTGGGAGGGAAAGAGACCCAGTACTTC. Translated, it gives CASSLGGKETQYF.